This TCR beta chain was captured in a study of beta chain features in type 1 diabetes. This clone was counted between two and nine times. Its antigen remains unknown. This CDR3 comprises 18 residues. Germline V gene data show CDR1 as SGHDT and CDR2 as YYEEEE. Losses at the gene ends were 6 bases for V and 7 bases for J; bases not matched to a gene: 24. Findings and limits, study-wide: The study found moderately but significantly shorter TCRB CDR3s in all four CD4+ subsets of Type 1 diabetes patients.

Isolation of CD4+ naive, central memory, regulatory and stem cell-like memory cells was achieved by sorting via CD45RO/CCR7/CD25/CD127/CD95/CD27. cDNA synthesis used the whole RNA isolate, giving expressed TCRB sequences. Profiled with immunoSEQ multiplex PCR; TCRdb holds only in-frame clones, not every one. Among approximately 140,000 clones listed, about 9.1% were seen once. The TCR was taken from a woman aged 40 to 50 in good health. Material: central memory CD4+ T cells from blood. The genes are TRBV5-6 and TRBJ1-2; 7 bases fit TRBD1. CDR3: CASTTFGLSGTGAAGYTF. Written as DNA, the CDR3 is TGTGCCAGCACCACGTTCGGGTTGTCTGGCACAGGGGCGGCTGGCTACACCTTC.